This TCR beta chain was recorded in a study of cytomegalovirus exposure and HLA in healthy donors. Whole-study results and caveats: There were some V segments, including TRBV6-2 and TRBV6-3, excluded as indistinguishable. It was reportedly the case that the classifier diagnosed cytomegalovirus status with high specificity and sensitivity.

As concerns this clone: Its target is unknown.

This CDR3 comprises 16 residues. Looked up from germline, CDR1 is PRHDT and CDR2 is FYEKMQ (reference sequence). The J segment lost 4 bases and the V segment lost 7 bases, leaving 11 bases of the junction unmatched. The PCR ran on 60 Vbeta and 13 Jbeta primers. Sequencing was performed with immunoSEQ multiplex PCR; in TCRdb, only in-frame clones are kept and a portion is missing. The table has fewer than 150,000 clones, under 80% seen once. This TCR was recovered from a woman aged 40 to 50 in good health and CMV-seropositive. Sequencing used PBMCs. This chain joins TRBV13 and TRBJ2-7; 12 positions match TRBD1. CDR3 protein: CASIQGGQGAKYEQYF. CDR3 coding DNA: TGTGCCAGCATCCAGGGGGGACAGGGGGCAAAGTACGAGCAGTACTTC.